This T cell receptor (beta chain) was captured by sequencing in a study of beta chain bispecific antibodies for T cell cancers. Many counts were recorded for this clonotype. The target antigen is unknown. Unique molecular identifier barcodes measured each clonotype's abundance. TCRdb analysed the 5' RACE reads with MiXCR anew, one entry per CDR3 protein. The sample carries around 19,000 distinct CDR3 sequences, about 2% recorded once. Study-wide results and caveats: Normal T cells contributed less of the targeted TRBV signal than the leukemia cells did. Anti-TRBV12 exposure, compared with anti-CD19, reduced the TRBV12-3 proportion of TRBV signal by around 99%.

This CDR3 spans 13 amino acids. Germline V CDR1 and CDR2: MNHEY, SMNVEV (reference sequence). The V end was cut by 6 bases, the J end by 7 bases, with 10 bases between. T cells were expanded from blood mononuclear cells for around three days with anti-CD3 OKT3 or CD3/CD28 beads. Expanded T cells grew in IL-2 (around 100 IU/ml) plus IL-7 (approximately 5 ng/ml). Bispecific antibody was added to 50,000 or so normal T cells and 50,000 or so target cells. This sequence was found in a human donor in good health. Some clones in this sample may be carry-over from other donors' samples. Here the sequenced sample was healthy donor T cells cultured with leukemia cells, taken from a culture containing a bispecific antibody targeting TCR Vbeta12. The rearrangement links TRBV27 to TRBJ1-6; no definite D call. For the CDR3, the DNA is TGTGCCAGCAGCTCCCAACGGAATTCACCCCTCCACTTT. Protein: CASSSQRNSPLHF.